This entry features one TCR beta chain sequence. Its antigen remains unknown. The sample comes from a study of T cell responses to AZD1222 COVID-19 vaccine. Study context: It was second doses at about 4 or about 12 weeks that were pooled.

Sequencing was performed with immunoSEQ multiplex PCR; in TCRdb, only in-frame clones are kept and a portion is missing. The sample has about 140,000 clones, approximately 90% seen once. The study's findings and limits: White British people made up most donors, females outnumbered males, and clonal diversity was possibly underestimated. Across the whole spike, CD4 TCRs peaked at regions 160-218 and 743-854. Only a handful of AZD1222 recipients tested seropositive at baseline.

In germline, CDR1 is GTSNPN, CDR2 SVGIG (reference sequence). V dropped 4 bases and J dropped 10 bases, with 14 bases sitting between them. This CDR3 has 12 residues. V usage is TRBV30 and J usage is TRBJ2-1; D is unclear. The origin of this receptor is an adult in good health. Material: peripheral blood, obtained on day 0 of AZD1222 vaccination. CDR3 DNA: TGTGCCTGGACTGTAACACCCCCGGAGCAGTTCTTC. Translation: CAWTVTPPEQFF.